This T cell receptor (beta chain) is drawn from a study of CD8 T cells in ankylosing spondylitis. TCRdb passed the 5' RACE reads through MiXCR, listing each CDR3 protein once. The table includes tens of thousands of distinct CDR3 sequences, 6% to 8% detected once. The V end lost 0 bases, the J end lost 5 bases, and 13 bases lay between the germline ends. The germline V gene has CDR1 SQVTM and CDR2 ANQGSEA. CDR3 length: 14 amino acids. There are many counts of this clonotype. The chain joins TRBV29-1 to TRBJ1-2; D not certain. The clonotype originates from a male donor with ankylosing spondylitis. Sequenced input: synovial fluid, either unsorted or a sorted T cell fraction (not recorded which). CDR3 in amino acids: CSVEDRKDRYGYTF. For the CDR3, the DNA is TGCAGCGTTGAAGATCGGAAAGATCGGTATGGCTACACCTTC.